This record covers a single T cell receptor (beta chain). The sample is drawn from a study of CD8 T cells in Susac syndrome. Background on the study: Each patient with Susac syndrome, at the time of blood draw, was therapy-naive, on corticosteroids, or on intravenous immunoglobulin alone.

Random-hexamer reverse transcription was applied to about 0.45 to 1 ug RNA. Multiplex PCR with immunoSEQ amplified the TCR beta CDR3 across 54 Vbeta and 13 Jbeta. One entry per CDR3 protein, called by TCRdb with MiXCR from the immunoSEQ multiplex PCR reads. This sample yields about 80,000 distinct CDR3 sequences, of which about 92% are seen a single time; about 0.53% belongs to the top ten. This CDR3 spans 16 amino acids. Germline loops: CDR1 SGHVS, CDR2 FNYEAQ. V was clipped by 1 base and J by 2 bases; unmatched bases: 1. Sequencing of TCR beta was performed on blood CD8+ T cells and on blood CD4+ T cells. TEMRA cells underwent FACS enrichment and CD8+ and CD4+ T cells underwent negative isolation.

Input material: CD4+ T cells from PBMCs. The chain links TRBV7-6 to TRBJ2-7; 14 nucleotides match TRBD2. The TCR comes from a human donor with Susac syndrome. The CDR3: CASSLGGLAGAYEQYF. The CDR3 bases are TGTGCCAGCAGCTTAGGGGGACTAGCGGGAGCCTACGAGCAGTACTTC.